The 22 T cell receptor beta chains below come from one sample, sequenced in a study of radiotherapy plus CTLA-4 blockade in lung cancer. Only in-frame clones appear in the TCRdb table, and some are missing; sequencing was by immunoSEQ multiplex PCR. The sample lists fewer than 150,000 clones, 75% to 80% seen once, with 5.2% in the top ten. The specimen comprised peripheral blood, sampled from a patient treated with radiotherapy plus ipilimumab. The receptors derive from a human donor with non-small cell lung cancer who had a partial response to radiotherapy plus ipilimumab.

The rearrangement links TRBV7-9 to TRBJ2-3; D gene unclear. The V gene lost 4 bases and the J gene lost 4 bases, with 6 bases spanning the gap. The CDR3 is 12 residues long. Germline assignment: CDR1 SEHNR and CDR2 FQNEAQ (reference sequence). The chain's CDR3 is CASSSVADTQYF. The CDR3, as DNA: TGTGCCAGCAGCTCAGTCGCAGATACGCAGTATTTT.

This sequence joins TRBV28 and TRBJ1-5, with D uncertain. There are 14 residues in the CDR3. V shed 5 bases and J shed 0 bases, with 8 bases lying between them. Germline loops: CDR1 MDHEN, CDR2 SYDVKM. The CDR3 nucleotides are TGTGCCAGCAGTCCGTTAAATAGCAATCAGCCCCAGCATTTT. It translates to CASSPLNSNQPQHF.

This clone has more than one count but fewer than ten. The rearrangement joins TRBV18 to TRBJ1-1; 10 positions match TRBD1. J gave up 8 bases and V 2 bases, and 2 bases lay outside the gene matches. The CDR3 runs to 13 residues. Looked up from germline, CDR1 is KGHSH and CDR2 is LQKENI. CDR3 region: CASSPGQGEEAFF. CDR3 nucleotide sequence: TGTGCCAGCTCACCAGGACAGGGGGAGGAAGCTTTCTTT.

The V call is TRBV5-4, the J call TRBJ2-5; possibly TRBD2 for D (5 bases). Trimming took off 4 bases at V and 7 bases at J, with 14 bases between the two ends. This CDR3 spans 13 amino acids. Germline V gene lookup returns CDR1 SGHNT and CDR2 YYREEE (reference sequence). The CDR3 reads CASSTDWSGTQYF. The DNA for the CDR3 is TGTGCCAGCAGCACGGACTGGAGCGGGACCCAGTACTTC.

The J gene is TRBJ2-6, the V gene TRBV15; unclear D gene. Germline V gene sequence: CDR1 LNHNV, CDR2 YYDKDF (reference sequence). This CDR3 has 15 residues. The V end was cut by 1 base, the J end by 0 bases, with 4 bases between. This CDR3 is CATSRGSSGANVLTF. The CDR3 DNA reads TGTGCCACCAGCAGAGGCAGCTCTGGGGCCAACGTCCTGACTTTC.

V and J are TRBV15 and TRBJ1-1; TRBD1 is a possible D gene (5 bases). V lost 0 bases to trimming and J lost 3 bases, with 5 bases between them. From germline, CDR1 is LNHNV and CDR2 YYDKDF (reference sequence). The CDR3 runs to 13 residues. CDR3 sequence: CATSREGDTEAFF. CDR3 nucleotide sequence: TGTGCCACCAGCAGAGAAGGGGACACTGAAGCTTTCTTT.

The chain carries TRBV6-1 and TRBJ2-5; the D is unclear. The DNA end lines up better with TRBJ2-7; the J call may be wrong. The CDR3 covers 13 residues. Per the germline V gene, CDR1 is MNHNS and CDR2 is SASEGT. CDR3 in amino acids: CASSVTYGYEQYF. CDR3 DNA: TGTGCCAGCAGCGTTACTTACGGTTACGAGCAGTACTTC.

This clone was observed a handful of times. The chain carries TRBV28 and TRBJ2-3; 12 bases are shared with TRBD2. This CDR3 spans 15 amino acids. J was trimmed by 2 bases and V by 8 bases; bases with no gene match: 5. Looked up from germline, CDR1 is MDHEN and CDR2 is SYDVKM. The CDR3 reads CASYRTSGTTDTQYF. CDR3 nucleotides: TGTGCCAGCTACCGGACTAGCGGGACCACAGATACGCAGTATTTT. Filled out from reference TRBV28 and TRBJ2-3, the complete variable domain reads DVKVTQSSRYLVKRTGEKVFLECVQDMDHENMFWYRQDPGLGLRLIYFSYDVKMKEKGDIPEGYSVSREKKERFSLILESASTNQTSMYLCASYRTSGTTDTQYFGPGTRLTVL.

V is TRBV7-2 and J is TRBJ2-3; 8 nucleotides agree with TRBD1. V gave up 4 bases and J gave up 0 bases; unmatched junction bases: 6. The CDR3 runs 16 residues. Germline loops: CDR1 SGHTA, CDR2 FQGNSA. This CDR3 is CASSSPGQESTDTQYF. The CDR3 nucleotides read TGTGCCAGCAGCTCACCGGGACAGGAAAGCACAGATACGCAGTATTTT.

The rearrangement joins TRBV2 to TRBJ1-5, with 9 bases fitting TRBD1. V was pared by 5 bases and J by 0 bases, with 2 bases of the junction left unmatched. Per germline, CDR1 SNHLY and CDR2 FYNNEI. CDR3 size: 15 residues. This chain's CDR3 is CASSRTGDSNQPQHF. The DNA for the CDR3 is TGTGCCAGCAGTCGGACAGGGGATAGCAATCAGCCCCAGCATTTT.

V and J are TRBV19 and TRBJ1-5; D unclear. The germline V gene has CDR1 LNHDA and CDR2 SQIVND (reference sequence). This CDR3 is 13 amino acids long. V was clipped by 3 bases and J by 2 bases, with 5 bases between them. The CDR3 reads CASSIPGNQPQHF. CDR3 DNA: TGTGCCAGTAGTATCCCAGGCAATCAGCCCCAGCATTTT.

This clone was seen at least ten times. The chain combines TRBV2 with TRBJ1-2; D perhaps matches TRBD1 (5 bases). Trimming left V 2 bases short and J 8 bases short, with 15 bases between. CDR3 length: 14 residues. From germline, CDR1 is SNHLY and CDR2 FYNNEI. The CDR3: CASSESGTSGGYTF. CDR3 nucleotide sequence: TGTGCCAGCAGTGAATCCGGGACTAGTGGAGGCTACACCTTC.

This clone was detected only once. The rearrangement joins TRBV15 to TRBJ2-5; TRBD2 matches 8 bases. The trim removed 5 bases at V and 5 bases at J, leaving 7 bases unmatched. Per germline, CDR1 LNHNV and CDR2 YYDKDF (reference sequence). The CDR3 spans 14 residues. The chain's CDR3 is CATSPSGSGETQYF. DNA of the CDR3: TGTGCCACCAGCCCCAGCGGGAGTGGGGAGACCCAGTACTTC.

V and J are TRBV7-8 and TRBJ1-1, with TRBD1 matching 8 bases. J gave up 3 bases and V 4 bases, and 4 bases lay outside the gene matches. Germline loops: CDR1 SGHVS, CDR2 FQNEAQ. CDR3 size: 14 residues. The CDR3 nucleotides read TGTGCCAGCAGCTCTCCGGGACAGGACACTGAAGCTTTCTTT. It codes for CASSSPGQDTEAFF.

The chain couples TRBV6-5 to TRBJ1-2; TRBD1 is a possible D gene (6 bases). There are 14 residues in the CDR3. V lost 5 bases and J 8 bases, leaving 18 bases between the germline ends. Germline V gives CDR1 MNHEY, CDR2 SVGAGI. The CDR3, as DNA: TGTGCCAGCAGTGATAGGGTACAGGGCGAGGGCTACACCTTC. Protein: CASSDRVQGEGYTF.

The V and J genes are TRBV27 and TRBJ2-7, with TRBD1 identical over 9 bases. Per the germline V gene, CDR1 is MNHEY and CDR2 is SMNVEV (reference sequence). The CDR3 contains 15 residues. J was trimmed by 3 bases and V by 5 bases; bases with no gene match: 8. CDR3 sequence: CASSGGQGHFYEQYF. The CDR3 DNA follows: TGTGCCAGCAGTGGGGGACAGGGACACTTCTACGAGCAGTACTTC.

The V gene is TRBV7-2, the J gene TRBJ2-7; D gene unclear. Germline CDR1 and CDR2: SGHTA and FQGNSA. Between the trimmed V and J ends, which lost 1 base and 3 bases, there was a span of 10 bases. The CDR3 has 14 amino acids. The CDR3 coding sequence is TGTGCCAGCAGCTTAGATAACAGCTTCTACGAGCAGTACGTC. It translates to CASSLDNSFYEQYV.

The chain couples TRBV6-1 to TRBJ2-7, with TRBD2 identical over 7 bases. From germline, CDR1 is MNHNS and CDR2 SASEGT. V lost 6 bases to trimming and J lost 2 bases; unmatched junction nucleotides: 7. This CDR3 region has 14 residues. CDR3 nucleotides: TGTGCCAGCAGCGGGGGGAGGGGCACCTACGAGCAGTACTTC. Translated, it gives CASSGGRGTYEQYF.

This clone was detected only a few times. The rearrangement joins TRBV30 to TRBJ2-3, with TRBD2 matching over 11 bases. Germline-derived CDR1 and CDR2 are GTSNPN and SVGIG (reference sequence). The CDR3 has 14 residues. Trimming took 3 bases from V and 3 from J; bases not matched to a gene: 2. The CDR3, as DNA: TGTGCCTGGAGACTAGCGGGAGTGACAGATACGCAGTATTTT. Translating gives CAWRLAGVTDTQYF.

The chain employs TRBV5-6 and TRBJ2-5; 10 nucleotides agree with TRBD1. Germline lookup yields CDR1 SGHDT and CDR2 YYEEEE. J lost 2 bases, V lost 6 bases, and 7 bases had no gene match. There are 15 residues in the CDR3. This chain's CDR3 is CASNPDRGSQETQYF. In DNA form, the CDR3 reads TGTGCCAGCAACCCGGACAGGGGGTCACAAGAGACCCAGTACTTC.

This clone was detected a few times. CDR3 sequence reads: CASSLDSGRLGKTQYF. The CDR3 DNA reads as TGCGCCAGCAGCTTGGATAGCGGGAGATTAGGGAAGACCCAGTACTTC. This sequence joins TRBV5-1 and TRBJ2-5; 9 nucleotides line up with TRBD2. The CDR3 sequence is 16 residues long. From germline, CDR1 is SGHRS and CDR2 YFSETQ. The V segment lost 0 bases and the J segment 6 bases; nucleotides outside the gene matches: 9.

V gene TRBV11-1 combines with J gene TRBJ2-7; possible D gene TRBD1, 5 bases. There are 15 residues in the CDR3. The V gene's germline CDR1 is SGHAT and CDR2 FQDESV (reference sequence). V gave up 3 bases and J gave up 4 bases, with 16 bases separating them. The chain's CDR3 is CASSFDITGPYEQYF. CDR3 DNA: TGTGCCAGCAGCTTCGATATCACAGGCCCATACGAGCAGTACTTC.